The sequence of this T cell receptor beta chain was determined in a study of T-cell memory formation after mild COVID-19. In the study overall: The study found TCR clusters largely donor specific.

CDR1 is MNHNS and CDR2 is SASEGT in the germline V gene. CDR3 length equals 12 residues. Trimming took off 6 bases at V and 6 bases at J, with 8 bases between the two ends. A single record per CDR3 protein comes from TCRdb applying MiXCR to the 5' RACE reads. The sample holds under 550,000 distinct CDR3 sequences, 15% to 20% seen once. The sequence derives from a young man who had mild COVID-19 (a few samples of this study predate the infection). Cell type and time point are not known. The sequencing sample was made of PBMCs or a T cell subset sorted from them (not recorded which). V and J are TRBV6-1 and TRBJ2-2, with unresolved D. The CDR3: CASRLRAGELFF. The DNA of the CDR3 is TGTGCCAGCAGACTCCGGGCCGGGGAGCTGTTTTTT.